These T cell receptor beta chains were read from a single sample in a study of T cell responses to AZD1222 COVID-19 vaccine. The repertoire was sequenced with immunoSEQ multiplex PCR; TCRdb's copy has only in-frame clones and lacks some. The sample contains more than 50,000 clones, about 85% of which appear only once. This specimen was peripheral blood, taken on day 0 of AZD1222 vaccination. These receptors all stem from an adult in good health. Both conserved end residues are part of each CDR3. D genes are given only for firm matches. Size is omitted from some rows. Given values are once, few, many or a class for expanded clones.

CDR3 length	V gene	D gene	J gene	clone size	CDR3 DNA	CDR3 protein
13	TRBV27	.	TRBJ2-7	.	TGTGCCAGCAGTCACGGACAAACCTACGAGCAGTACTTC	CASSHGQTYEQYF
18	TRBV3-1/TRBV3-2	.	TRBJ2-3	once	TGTGCCAGCAGCCAAGGACCCGTAGGGGGGGAAGTCACAGATACGCAGTATTTT	CASSQGPVGGEVTDTQYF
15	TRBV18	TRBD2	TRBJ2-1	.	TGTGCCAGCTCACCACCAGGCCTAGCGGGGTTTGAGCAGTTCTTC	CASSPPGLAGFEQFF
12	TRBV4-3	TRBD2	TRBJ2-7	.	TGCGCCAGCAGCCATATTAGCGGGGAGCAGTACTTC	CASSHISGEQYF
14	TRBV29-1	TRBD1	TRBJ1-5	.	TGCAACAAGAGGGACAGGACTAGCAATCAGCCCCAGCATTTT	CNKRDRTSNQPQHF
12	TRBV15	.	TRBJ2-1	.	TGTGCCACCAGCAGAGAGGCGTATGAGCAGTTCTTC	CATSREAYEQFF
15	TRBV5-1	TRBD1	TRBJ2-2	.	TGCGCCAGCAGCCAGGGACAGGGGTACACCGGGGAGCTGTTTTTT	CASSQGQGYTGELFF
14	TRBV29-1	.	TRBJ2-1	.	TGCAGCGTTGAAGCAGGACAGACTTACAATGAGCAGTTCTTC	CSVEAGQTYNEQFF
16	TRBV7-8	.	TRBJ2-5	.	TGTGCCAGCAGCTTAAGGGGAGAACGAGCCCAAGAGACCCAGTACTTC	CASSLRGERAQETQYF
16	TRBV11-2	.	TRBJ2-2	.	TGTGCCAGCAGCTTGTTTCAGGGTCTGACGACCGGGGAGCTGTTTTTT	CASSLFQGLTTGELFF
15	TRBV27	.	TRBJ1-3	.	TGTGCCAGCAGTTCTAGGGGGAACTCTGGAAACACCATATATTTT	CASSSRGNSGNTIYF
15	TRBV15	.	TRBJ2-1	.	TGTGCCACCAGCAGAGATCGTGGGGGAATGAATGAGCAGTTCTTC	CATSRDRGGMNEQFF
14	TRBV30	.	TRBJ1-1	.	TGTGCCTGGAGTGTAACCCCCATGAACACTGAAGCTTTCTTT	CAWSVTPMNTEAFF
14	TRBV10-3	.	TRBJ1-1	.	TGTGCCATCAGGGTGACACACTCGAACACTGAAGCTTTCTTT	CAIRVTHSNTEAFF
14	TRBV5-1	.	TRBJ2-7	.	TGCGCCAGCAGATCCGGGACGGAATCCTACGAGCAGTACTTC	CASRSGTESYEQYF
15	TRBV28	TRBD1	TRBJ1-4	.	TGTGCCAGCAGTTCGCCGGGACAGCCTAATGAAAAACTGTTTTTT	CASSSPGQPNEKLFF
13	TRBV5-1	TRBD1	TRBJ2-7	few	TGCGCCAGCAGCTTGCGGGACAGGAACGAGCAGTACTTC	CASSLRDRNEQYF
15	TRBV3-1/TRBV3-2	.	TRBJ1-2	.	TGTGCCAGCAGCCCCGGGACGGGAGCTAACTATGGCTACACCTTC	CASSPGTGANYGYTF
15	TRBV19	.	TRBJ2-7	.	TGTGCCAGTAGCCCAACCCTCGACAGGTTCTACGAGCAGTACTTC	CASSPTLDRFYEQYF
15	TRBV19	TRBD1	TRBJ2-3	.	TGTGCCAGTACGGACAGGGGGCGGGCCACAGATACGCAGTATTTT	CASTDRGRATDTQYF
15	TRBV5-6	TRBD1	TRBJ1-6	.	TGTGCCAGCAGCTTGGCCGGGACAGATAATTCACCCCTCCACTTT	CASSLAGTDNSPLHF
11	TRBV7-6	.	TRBJ2-2	.	TGTGCCAGCAGCTCCACCGGGGAGCTGTTTTTT	CASSSTGELFF
18	TRBV27	TRBD2	TRBJ2-3	.	TGTGCCAGCAGTTTTTTATCAGGTCTAGCGGGGGGCACAGATACGCAGTATTTT	CASSFLSGLAGGTDTQYF
15	TRBV24-1	TRBD1	TRBJ2-2	.	TGTGCCACCAGTGACCAGACAGGGGTGTTCGGGGAGCTGTTTTTT	CATSDQTGVFGELFF
15	TRBV18	TRBD2	TRBJ2-1	.	TGTGCCAGCTCGCCCACTAGCGGGGGGGCCATTGAGCAGTTCTTC	CASSPTSGGAIEQFF